This T cell receptor beta chain derives from a study of cytomegalovirus exposure and HLA in healthy donors. As for the study in general: A preliminary data release comprised approximately 85 million unique TCRs obtained from HLA-typed donors. Findings and limits, study-wide: Cytomegalovirus status was reportedly diagnosed by the classifier with high specificity and sensitivity. It was reported in a later analysis that an Asian-associated ancestry cluster showed fewer N-insertions than the 666-donor mean.

A word on this clone: Its cognate antigen is unknown.

The PCR contained 60 Vbeta and 13 Jbeta primers. Method: immunoSEQ multiplex PCR; TCRdb's copy keeps in-frame clones and lacks some. Of about 150,000 clones listed, approximately 80% are singletons. The V gene's germline CDR1 is MNHNS and CDR2 SASEGT. The CDR3 runs to 14 residues. Trimming cost V 7 bases and J 1 base, with 13 bases left between them. This clonotype was sampled from a woman in her 40s in good health and CMV-seronegative. The genes are TRBV6-1 and TRBJ1-2; D is possibly TRBD1 (6 bases). The sequencing input was PBMCs. The CDR3 DNA reads TGTGCCAGCACAAAGGGGGATCATAACTATGGCTACACCTTC. It is translated as CASTKGDHNYGYTF.